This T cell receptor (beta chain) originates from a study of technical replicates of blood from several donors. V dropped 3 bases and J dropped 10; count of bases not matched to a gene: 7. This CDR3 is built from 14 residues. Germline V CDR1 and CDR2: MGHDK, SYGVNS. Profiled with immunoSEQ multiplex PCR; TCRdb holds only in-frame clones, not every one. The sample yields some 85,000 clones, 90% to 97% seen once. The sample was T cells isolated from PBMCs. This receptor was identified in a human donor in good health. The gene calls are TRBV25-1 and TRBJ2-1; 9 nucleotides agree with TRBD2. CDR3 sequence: CASSDSPSGREQFF. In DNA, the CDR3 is TGTGCCAGCAGTGATTCCCCCAGCGGGAGGGAGCAGTTCTTC.